Listed here are 2 T cell receptor beta chains from one sample, sequenced in a study of T cell responses to AZD1222 COVID-19 vaccine (dated by TCRdb to about 2021). The time point tag for this specimen amounts to: about 28 days (+/-7) after the second vaccine dose. Library construction relied on the immunoSEQ multiplex PCR assay. The clones in this table, taken by TCRdb from immuneACCESS, are in-frame only. Not every clone is retained; where verified, under half of the shortfall comes from an unresolved V gene, and the cause of the rest is unknown. This sample lists more than 110,000 clones; 80% to 95% were detected once. The ten largest account for about 3.8% of the sample. The sample was peripheral blood, taken 28 days after the second AZD1222 dose. These receptors were taken from an adult who received the AZD1222 COVID-19 vaccine.

The chain recombines TRBV28 with TRBJ1-4; perhaps TRBD1 as D (5 bases). CDR1 and CDR2 (germline): MDHEN, SYDVKM. With 5 bases removed from V and 4 bases from J, the gap between germline ends came to 17 bases. This CDR3 contains 16 residues. CDR3: CASSQTYGTGNEKLFF. The CDR3 nucleotides are TGTGCCAGCAGTCAAACTTACGGGACTGGTAATGAAAAACTGTTTTTT.

This CDR3 is CASRAGGGPYTGELFF. CDR3 bases: TGTGCCAGTCGTGCCGGCGGAGGTCCATACACCGGGGAGCTGTTTTTT. The chain joins TRBV18 to TRBJ2-2, with a weak D call TRBD2 (5 bases). The CDR3 extends over 16 amino acids. Trimming left V 9 bases short and J 3 bases short, with 20 bases between. CDR1 and CDR2 (germline): KGHSH, LQKENI.